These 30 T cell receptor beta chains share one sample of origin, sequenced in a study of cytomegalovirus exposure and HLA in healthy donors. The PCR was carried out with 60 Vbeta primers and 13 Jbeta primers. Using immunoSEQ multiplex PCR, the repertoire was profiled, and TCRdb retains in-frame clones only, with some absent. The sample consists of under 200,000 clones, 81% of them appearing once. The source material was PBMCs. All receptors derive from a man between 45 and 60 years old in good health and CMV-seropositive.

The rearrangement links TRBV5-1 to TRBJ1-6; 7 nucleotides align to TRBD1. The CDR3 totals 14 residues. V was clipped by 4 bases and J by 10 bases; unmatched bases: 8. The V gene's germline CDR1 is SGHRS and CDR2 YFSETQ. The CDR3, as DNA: TGCGCCAGCAGCGTTGACAGGGTCTACTCACCCCTCCACTTT. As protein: CASSVDRVYSPLHF.

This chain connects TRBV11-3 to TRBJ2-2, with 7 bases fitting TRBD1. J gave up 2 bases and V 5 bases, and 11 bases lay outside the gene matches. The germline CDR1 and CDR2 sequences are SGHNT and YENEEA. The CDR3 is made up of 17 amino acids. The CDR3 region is CASSPRQGTGNTGELFF. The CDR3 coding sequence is TGTGCCAGCAGCCCGCGACAGGGAACGGGTAACACCGGGGAGCTGTTTTTT.

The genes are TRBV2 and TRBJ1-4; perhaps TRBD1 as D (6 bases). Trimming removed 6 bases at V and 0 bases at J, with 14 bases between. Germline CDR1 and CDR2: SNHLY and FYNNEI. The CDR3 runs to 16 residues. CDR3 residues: CASSRDTHSTNEKLFF. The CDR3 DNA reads TGTGCCAGCAGCAGGGACACCCATTCAACTAATGAAAAACTGTTTTTT.

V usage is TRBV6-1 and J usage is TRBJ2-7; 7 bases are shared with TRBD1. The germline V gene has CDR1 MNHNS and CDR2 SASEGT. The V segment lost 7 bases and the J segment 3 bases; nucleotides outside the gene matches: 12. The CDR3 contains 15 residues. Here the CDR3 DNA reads TGTGCCAGCATCACCGGGACAGACCGATTCTACGAGCAGTACTTC. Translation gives CASITGTDRFYEQYF.

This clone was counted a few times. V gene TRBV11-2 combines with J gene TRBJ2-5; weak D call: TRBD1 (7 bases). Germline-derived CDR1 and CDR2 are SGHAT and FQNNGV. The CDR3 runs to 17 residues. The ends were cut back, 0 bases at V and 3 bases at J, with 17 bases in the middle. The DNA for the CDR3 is TGTGCCAGCAGCTTAGAATCCTCAGGGGGAGGAGAAGAGACCCAGTACTTC. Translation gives CASSLESSGGGEETQYF. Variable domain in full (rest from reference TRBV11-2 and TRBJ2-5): EAGVAQSPRYKIIEKRQSVAFWCNPISGHATLYWYQQILGQGPKLLIQFQNNGVVDDSQLPKDRFSAERLKGVDSTLKIQPAKLEDSAVYLCASSLESSGGGEETQYFGPGTRLLVL.

The CDR3 bases are TGTGCCAGCAGCCGACCCGGGACACCGTCCTACGAGCAGTACTTC. Translating gives CASSRPGTPSYEQYF. The J gene is TRBJ2-7, the V gene TRBV2; possible D gene TRBD1, 6 bases. The CDR3 extends over 15 amino acids. The germline V gene encodes CDR1 SNHLY and CDR2 FYNNEI. Trimming cost V 6 bases and J 1 base, with 16 bases left between them.

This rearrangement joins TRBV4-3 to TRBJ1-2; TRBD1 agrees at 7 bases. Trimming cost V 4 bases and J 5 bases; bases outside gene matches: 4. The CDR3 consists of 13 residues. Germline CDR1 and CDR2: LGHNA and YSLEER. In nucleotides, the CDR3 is TGCGCCAGCAGCCCTCGGGACAGTTATGGCTACACCTTC. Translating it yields CASSPRDSYGYTF.

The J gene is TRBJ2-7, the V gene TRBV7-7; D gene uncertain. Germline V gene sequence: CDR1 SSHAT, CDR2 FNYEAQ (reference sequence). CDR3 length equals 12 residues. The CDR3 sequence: CAISPLGYEQYF. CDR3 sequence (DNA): TGTGCTATCAGTCCTCTTGGCTACGAGCAGTACTTC. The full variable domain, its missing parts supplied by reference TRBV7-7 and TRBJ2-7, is GAGVSQSPRYKVTKRGQDVTLRCDPISSHATLYWYQQALGQGPEFLTYFNYEAQPDKSGLPSDRFSAERPEGSISTLTIQRTEQRDSAMYRCAISPLGYEQYFGPGTRLTVT.

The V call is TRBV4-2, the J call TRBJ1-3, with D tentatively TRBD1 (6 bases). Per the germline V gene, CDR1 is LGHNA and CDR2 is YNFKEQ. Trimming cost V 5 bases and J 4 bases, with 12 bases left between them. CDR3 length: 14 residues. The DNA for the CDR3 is TGTGCCAGCAGCTTTCCCGGGACAGGAAACACCATATATTTT. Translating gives CASSFPGTGNTIYF.

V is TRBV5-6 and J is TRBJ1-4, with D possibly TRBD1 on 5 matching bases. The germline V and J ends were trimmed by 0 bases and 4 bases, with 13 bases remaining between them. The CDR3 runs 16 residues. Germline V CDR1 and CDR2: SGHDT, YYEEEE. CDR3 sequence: CASSLVAGSSNEKLFF. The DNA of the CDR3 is TGTGCCAGCAGCTTGGTAGCAGGGTCCAGTAATGAAAAACTGTTTTTT.

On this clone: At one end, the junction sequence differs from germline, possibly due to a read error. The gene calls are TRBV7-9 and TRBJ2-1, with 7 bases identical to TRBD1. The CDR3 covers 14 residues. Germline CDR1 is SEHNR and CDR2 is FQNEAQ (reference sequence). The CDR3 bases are TGTGCTAGCAGCTACTTTACAGGGGACAATGAGCAGTTCTTC. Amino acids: CASSYFTGDNEQFF.

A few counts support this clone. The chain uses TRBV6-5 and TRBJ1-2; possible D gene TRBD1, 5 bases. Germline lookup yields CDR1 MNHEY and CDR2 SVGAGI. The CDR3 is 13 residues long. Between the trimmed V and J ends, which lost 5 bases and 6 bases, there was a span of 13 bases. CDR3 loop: CASSPAGQDGYTF. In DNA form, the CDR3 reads TGTGCCAGCAGTCCCGCGGGGCAGGATGGCTACACCTTC.

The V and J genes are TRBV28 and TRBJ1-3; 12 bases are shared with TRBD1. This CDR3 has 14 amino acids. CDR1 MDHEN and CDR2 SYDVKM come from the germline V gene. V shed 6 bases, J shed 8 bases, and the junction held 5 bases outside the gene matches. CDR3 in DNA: TGTGCCAGCAGGGGACAGGGGGCAGGGTACACCATATATTTT. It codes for CASRGQGAGYTIYF.

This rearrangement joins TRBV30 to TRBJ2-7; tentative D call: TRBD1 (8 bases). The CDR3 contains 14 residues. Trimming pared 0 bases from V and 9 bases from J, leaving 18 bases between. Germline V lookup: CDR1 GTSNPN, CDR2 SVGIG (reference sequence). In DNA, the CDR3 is TGTGCCTGGAGTGTACAGGGGGGGAGGAACGGGCAGTACTTC. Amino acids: CAWSVQGGRNGQYF. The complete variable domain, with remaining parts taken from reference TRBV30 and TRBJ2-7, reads SQTIHQWPATLVQPVGSPLSLECTVEGTSNPNLYWYRQAAGRGLQLLFYSVGIGQISSEVPQNLSASRPQDRQFILSSKKLLLSDSGFYLCAWSVQGGRNGQYFGPGTRLTVT.

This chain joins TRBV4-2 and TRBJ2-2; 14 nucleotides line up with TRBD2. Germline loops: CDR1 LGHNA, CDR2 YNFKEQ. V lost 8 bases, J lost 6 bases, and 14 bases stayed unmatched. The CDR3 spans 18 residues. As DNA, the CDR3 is TGTGCCAGCTCCCAAAAGGGGACTAGCGGGAGTATCGCCGGGGAGCTGTTTTTT. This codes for CASSQKGTSGSIAGELFF.

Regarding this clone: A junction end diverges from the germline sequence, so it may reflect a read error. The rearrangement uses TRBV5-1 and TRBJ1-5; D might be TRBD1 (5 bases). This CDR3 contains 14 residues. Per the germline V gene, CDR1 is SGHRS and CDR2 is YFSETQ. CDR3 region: CTSSPGGSHQPQHF. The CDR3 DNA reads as TGCACCAGCAGCCCCGGGGGGAGTCACCAGCCCCAGCATTTT.

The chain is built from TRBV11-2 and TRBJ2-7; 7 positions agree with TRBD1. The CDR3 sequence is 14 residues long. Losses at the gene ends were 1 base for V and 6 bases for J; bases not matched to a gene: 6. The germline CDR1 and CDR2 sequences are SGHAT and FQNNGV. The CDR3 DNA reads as TGTGCCAGCAGCTTAGCGTCAGGGGGACCCGAGCAGTACTTC. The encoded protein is CASSLASGGPEQYF.

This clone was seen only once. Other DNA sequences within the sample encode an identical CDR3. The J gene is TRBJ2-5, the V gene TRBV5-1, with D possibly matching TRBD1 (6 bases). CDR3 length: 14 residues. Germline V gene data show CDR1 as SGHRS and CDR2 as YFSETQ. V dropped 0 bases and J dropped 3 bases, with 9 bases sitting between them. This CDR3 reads CASSLAGAEETQYF. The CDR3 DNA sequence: TGCGCCAGCAGCTTGGCAGGGGCAGAAGAGACCCAGTACTTC.

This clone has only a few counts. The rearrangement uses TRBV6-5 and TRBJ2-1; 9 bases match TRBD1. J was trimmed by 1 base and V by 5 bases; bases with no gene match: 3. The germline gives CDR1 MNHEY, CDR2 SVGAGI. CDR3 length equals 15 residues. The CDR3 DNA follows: TGTGCCAGCAGTCAGGACAGGGGATCCTACAATGAGCAGTTCTTC. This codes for CASSQDRGSYNEQFF.

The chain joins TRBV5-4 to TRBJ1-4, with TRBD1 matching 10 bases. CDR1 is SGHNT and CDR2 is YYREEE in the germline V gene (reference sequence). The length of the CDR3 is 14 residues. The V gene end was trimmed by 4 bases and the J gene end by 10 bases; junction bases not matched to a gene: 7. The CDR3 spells CASSPGTGERKLFF. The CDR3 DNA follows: TGTGCCAGCAGCCCCGGGACAGGGGAGAGAAAACTGTTTTTT.

The CDR3 sequence: CASSPGQGRAFF. CDR3 nucleotide sequence: TGTGCCAGCTCACCAGGCCAGGGAAGAGCTTTCTTT. The chain uses TRBV18 and TRBJ1-1, with D maybe TRBD1 (5 bases). The CDR3 is made up of 12 amino acids. V shed 2 bases and J shed 10 bases, with 11 bases lying between them. Germline loops: CDR1 KGHSH, CDR2 LQKENI.

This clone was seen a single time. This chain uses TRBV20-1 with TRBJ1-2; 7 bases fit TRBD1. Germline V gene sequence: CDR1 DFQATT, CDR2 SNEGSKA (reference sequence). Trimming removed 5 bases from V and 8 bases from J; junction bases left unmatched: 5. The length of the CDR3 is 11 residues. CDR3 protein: CSASDRLGYTF. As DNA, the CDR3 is TGCAGTGCTTCGGACAGGCTAGGCTACACCTTC.

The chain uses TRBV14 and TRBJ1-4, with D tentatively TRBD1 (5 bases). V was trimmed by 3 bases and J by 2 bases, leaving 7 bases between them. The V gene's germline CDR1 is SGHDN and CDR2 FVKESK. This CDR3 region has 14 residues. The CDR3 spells CASSHRVTNEKLFF. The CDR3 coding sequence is TGTGCCAGCAGCCACAGGGTCACTAATGAAAAACTGTTTTTT.

CDR3 coding DNA: TGTGCCAGCAGTTCAACAGGGAACACTGAAGCTTTCTTT. Translation: CASSSTGNTEAFF. The rearrangement joins TRBV6-6 to TRBJ1-1; tentative D call: TRBD1 (5 bases). V was trimmed by 4 bases and J by 1 base, leaving 7 bases between them. The CDR3 loop spans 13 amino acids. Germline CDR1 and CDR2: MNHNY and SVGAGI (reference sequence).

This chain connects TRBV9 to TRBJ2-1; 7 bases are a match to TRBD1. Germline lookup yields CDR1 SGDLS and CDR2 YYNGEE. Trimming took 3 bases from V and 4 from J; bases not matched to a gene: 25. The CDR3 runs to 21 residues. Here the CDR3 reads CASSAFKFSPAPGQHYNEQFF. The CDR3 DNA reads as TGTGCCAGCAGCGCCTTTAAGTTTAGCCCGGCCCCGGGACAGCATTACAATGAGCAGTTCTTC.

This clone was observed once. The CDR3 nucleotides are TGTGCCAGCAACCGAGCGGGGCCTGCCTACGAGCAGTACTTC. Encoded protein: CASNRAGPAYEQYF. The V and J genes are TRBV2 and TRBJ2-7, with 7 nucleotides matching TRBD2. CDR1 is SNHLY, CDR2 FYNNEI, per germline. CDR3 length: 14 residues. V lost 7 bases to trimming and J lost 2 bases; unmatched junction nucleotides: 8.

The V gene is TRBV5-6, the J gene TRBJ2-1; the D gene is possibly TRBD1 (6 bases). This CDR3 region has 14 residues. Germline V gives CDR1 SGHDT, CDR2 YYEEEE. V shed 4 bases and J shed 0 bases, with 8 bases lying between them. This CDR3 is CASSVRGSYNEQFF. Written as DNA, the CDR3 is TGTGCCAGCAGCGTCAGGGGCTCCTACAATGAGCAGTTCTTC.

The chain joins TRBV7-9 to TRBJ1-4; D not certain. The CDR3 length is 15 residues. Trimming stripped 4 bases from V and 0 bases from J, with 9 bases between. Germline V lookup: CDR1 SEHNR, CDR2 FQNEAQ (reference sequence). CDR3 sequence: CASSSRRATNEKLFF. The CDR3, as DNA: TGTGCCAGCAGCTCCCGGCGGGCAACTAATGAAAAACTGTTTTTT.

Here the CDR3 DNA reads TGCGCCAGCAGCCAAGATCGGAACCGCCAGACAGGGGGGCAAGAGACCCAGTACTTC. It yields the protein CASSQDRNRQTGGQETQYF. The V and J genes are TRBV4-1 and TRBJ2-5; TRBD1 aligns across 9 bases. The germline CDR1 and CDR2 sequences are MGHRA and YSYEKL. The J segment lost 2 bases and the V segment lost 0 bases, leaving 13 bases of the junction unmatched. The CDR3 is 19 amino acids.

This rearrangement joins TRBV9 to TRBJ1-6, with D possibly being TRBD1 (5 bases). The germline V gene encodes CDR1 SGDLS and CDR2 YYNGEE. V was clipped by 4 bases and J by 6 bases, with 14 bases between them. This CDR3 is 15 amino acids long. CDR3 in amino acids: CASSPKPRGNSPLHF. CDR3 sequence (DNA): TGTGCCAGCAGCCCTAAACCAAGGGGTAATTCACCCCTCCACTTT. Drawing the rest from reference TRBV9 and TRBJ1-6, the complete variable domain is DSGVTQTPKHLITATGQRVTLRCSPRSGDLSVYWYQQSLDQGLQFLIQYYNGEERAKGNILERFSAQQFPDLHSELNLSSLELGDSALYFCASSPKPRGNSPLHFGNGTRLTVT.